This T cell receptor beta chain was captured in a study of shared clonotypes between healthy human individuals. About the study: The donors, two women and three men, were aged 18 to 49. Study-wide results and caveats: Larger estimated richness was generally seen in naive subsets than in memory subsets. Rarefaction showed that sequencing of sorted subsets was incomplete (despite large depth).

As for this clone: Its target is not known.

DNA at about 190 ng, tens of thousands of T cell genomes, went into sorted-subset replicate PCRs. Profiled with immunoSEQ multiplex PCR; TCRdb holds only in-frame clones, not every one. The profile shows millions of clones, about 95% of them singletons. CD45RO-negative, CCR7-positively selected cells formed the naive CD8 fraction, excluding terminally differentiated effector memory CD45RA+ cells. The CDR3 runs 13 residues. CDR1 and CDR2 from the germline V gene are LNHNV and YYDKDF (reference sequence). V was clipped by 5 bases and J by 3 bases, with 11 bases between them. Source material: naive CD8+ T cells sorted from blood. This clonotype was obtained from a man between 18 and 35 years old in good health. The V call is TRBV15, the J call TRBJ2-7; a weak D match, TRBD1 (5 bases). The CDR3 region is CATSPYTGYEQYF. CDR3 DNA sequence: TGTGCCACCAGCCCCTATACAGGCTACGAGCAGTACTTC.